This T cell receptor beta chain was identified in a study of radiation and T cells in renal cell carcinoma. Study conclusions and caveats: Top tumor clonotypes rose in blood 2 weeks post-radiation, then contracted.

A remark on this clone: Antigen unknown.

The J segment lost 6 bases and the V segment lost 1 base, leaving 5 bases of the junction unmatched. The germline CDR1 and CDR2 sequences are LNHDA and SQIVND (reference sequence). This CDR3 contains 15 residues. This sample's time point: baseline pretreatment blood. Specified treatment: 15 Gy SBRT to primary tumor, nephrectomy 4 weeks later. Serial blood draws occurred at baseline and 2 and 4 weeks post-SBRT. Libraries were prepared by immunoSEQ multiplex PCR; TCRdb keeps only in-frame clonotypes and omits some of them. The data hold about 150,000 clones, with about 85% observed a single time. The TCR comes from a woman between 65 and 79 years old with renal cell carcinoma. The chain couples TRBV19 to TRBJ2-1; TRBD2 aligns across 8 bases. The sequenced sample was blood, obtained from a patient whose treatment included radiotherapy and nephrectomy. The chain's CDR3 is CASSIARSGGNEQFF. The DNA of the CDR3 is TGTGCCAGTAGTATAGCCCGCAGCGGGGGCAATGAGCAGTTCTTC.